Listed below are T cell receptor beta chains from one sample, sequenced in a study of blood T cell repertoires in COVID-19. Clones were read by immunoSEQ multiplex PCR, and TCRdb kept only the in-frame ones, dropping some. The sample contains 200,000 to 250,000 clones, 85% to 90% of which appear only once. Sample: peripheral blood. The receptors stem from a man younger than 30 with active or convalescent COVID-19. CDR3s include the opening cysteine and the closing phenylalanine or tryptophan. A D gene is named only where the DNA matches it firmly. A row's size may be missing; if present it is once, few, many or a size class.

j_call clone_size v_call d_call cdr3_nt cdr3_aa
TRBJ1-2 few TRBV19 NA TGTGCCAGTAGTATAGGAGTCGGCAGGGAGGATGGCTACACCTTC CASSIGVGREDGYTF
TRBJ1-5 few TRBV5-5 NA TGTGCCAGCAGCCCAGGGATAGATTTTAGCAATCAGCCCCAGCATTTT CASSPGIDFSNQPQHF
TRBJ2-7 NA TRBV30 TRBD2 TGTGCCACCTCGGCGGGGGTCGCCTACGAGCAGTACTTC CATSAGVAYEQYF
TRBJ2-1 NA TRBV4-2 NA TGTGCCAGCAGCCGACACCGGGGCGGGGTGAACGGTGAGCAGTTCTTC CASSRHRGGVNGEQFF
TRBJ2-3 NA TRBV2 TRBD2 TGTGCCAGCCAACTAGCGGGAAAGTCAGATACGCAGTATTTT CASQLAGKSDTQYF
TRBJ1-1 once TRBV10-3 TRBD1 TGTGCCATCAAAGTGGGTTCAGGGGGTCAATCTGAAGCTTTCTTT CAIKVGSGGQSEAFF
TRBJ2-2 once TRBV28 NA TGTGCCAGCAGTTTATTTGGGCAGGGTGTTGCCGGGGAGCTGTTTTTT CASSLFGQGVAGELFF
TRBJ1-2 NA TRBV19 TRBD1 TGTGCCAGTAGTGACAGGGGGATCTATGGCTACACCTTC CASSDRGIYGYTF
TRBJ1-1 once TRBV6-5 TRBD1 TGTGCCAGCAGACCTATCGGGACAGGGGCTGAAGCTTTCTTT CASRPIGTGAEAFF
TRBJ2-3 NA TRBV27 TRBD2 TGTGCCAGCAGTTTAACTAGCGGGAGTTTGGATACGCAGTATTTT CASSLTSGSLDTQYF
TRBJ2-2 NA TRBV5-4 NA TGTGCCAGCAGCTTGCTAGGGGCCGGGGAGCTGTTTTTT CASSLLGAGELFF
TRBJ1-2 NA TRBV7-9 NA TGTGCCAGCAGCTTGGACAGTTCCTATGGCTACACCTTC CASSLDSSYGYTF
TRBJ2-5 NA TRBV15 NA TGTGCCACCAGCAGAGATGCGGCGTCATGGGAGACCCAGTACTTC CATSRDAASWETQYF
TRBJ1-3 NA TRBV7-8 NA TGTGCCAGCAGCTGGAATGACAGGAGCTCTGGAAACACCATATATTTT CASSWNDRSSGNTIYF
TRBJ2-7 NA TRBV5-8 TRBD1 TGTGCCAGCAGGTCCGGGACAGGGCTGTCCTACGAGCAGTACTTC CASRSGTGLSYEQYF
TRBJ2-7 NA TRBV4-1 TRBD2 TGCGCCAGCAGCCAAGAAGGTGTCCTAGCGGGAGATTACGAGCAGTACTTC CASSQEGVLAGDYEQYF
TRBJ1-5 NA TRBV5-6 NA TGTGCCAGCAGCTTGGGTCGGGTGGTACGTGGCAATCAGCCCCAGCATTTT CASSLGRVVRGNQPQHF
TRBJ2-1 NA TRBV18 TRBD1 TGTGCCAGCTCAACCGGGACAGACAATGAGCAGTTCTTC CASSTGTDNEQFF
TRBJ1-6 NA TRBV7-9 TRBD1 TGTGCCAGCAGCTTGGGGACAGATAATTCACCCCTCCACTTT CASSLGTDNSPLHF
TRBJ1-2 NA TRBV7-2 TRBD1 TGTGCCAGCAGCTCGGACAGGGGACCCTATGGCTACACCTTC CASSSDRGPYGYTF
TRBJ1-1 once TRBV5-6 TRBD1 TGTGCCAGCAGCTGGGACAGGCAGAACACTGAAGCTTTCTTT CASSWDRQNTEAFF
TRBJ2-1 NA TRBV19 NA TGTGCCAGTAGTATTATGTCGCGGAATGAGCAGTTCTTC CASSIMSRNEQFF
TRBJ2-3 NA TRBV27 NA TGTGCCAGCAGTTTATTCTCTCGGTTAGGCACAGATACGCAGTATTTT CASSLFSRLGTDTQYF
TRBJ1-2 NA TRBV7-8 NA TGTGCCAGCAGCTTAGGCAGACAGTATGGCTACACCTTC CASSLGRQYGYTF
TRBJ2-3 NA TRBV23-1 NA TGCGCCAGCAGTCTTGGCACGCTCACAGATACGCAGTATTTT CASSLGTLTDTQYF
TRBJ2-1 NA TRBV5-1 TRBD2 TGCGCCAGCAGCTTGGCTAGGACTAGCGGGGGCAATGAGCAGTTCTTC CASSLARTSGGNEQFF